The next 28 T cell receptor beta chains were all read from a single sample in a study of regulatory T cells in long-lasting Graves disease. Construction of TCR beta libraries relied on iRepertoire HTBI primers and on Arm-PCR targeting CDR3 regions. TCRdb passed the multiplex PCR reads through MiXCR, listing each CDR3 protein once. The sample carries some 250,000 distinct CDR3 sequences, about a sixth recorded once. Time point specified: newly diagnosed GD, antithyroid drugs for less than 3 months. With RNA extracted from PBMCs as input, the TCR library was made. The sample consisted of peripheral blood mononuclear cells (PBMCs), taken at new diagnosis, from a patient treated with antithyroid drugs. Every receptor here comes from a female donor with Graves disease.

This clonotype was picked up many times. The chain employs TRBV18 and TRBJ1-2; no reliable D call. Trimming cost V 2 bases and J 4 bases, with 8 bases left between them. This CDR3 is built from 13 residues. CDR1 KGHSH and CDR2 LQKENI come from the germline V gene. CDR3 bases: TGTGCCAGCTCACCAGACGCCATCTATGGCTACACCTTC. Its translation is CASSPDAIYGYTF. The whole variable domain, filled in from reference TRBV18 and TRBJ1-2, reads NAGVMQNPRHLVRRRGQEARLRCSPMKGHSHVYWYRQLPEEGLKFMVYLQKENIIDESGMPKERFSAEFPKEGPSILRIQQVVRGDSAAYFCASSPDAIYGYTFGSGTRLTVV.

This chain's CDR3 is CASSSRLAAQETQYF. DNA for the CDR3: TGCGCCAGCAGTTCCAGGCTAGCGGCACAAGAGACCCAGTACTTC. The genes are TRBV4-3 and TRBJ2-5; 7 nucleotides line up with TRBD2. Germline CDR1 reads LGHNA; CDR2 reads YSLEER. J was trimmed by 2 bases and V by 6 bases; bases with no gene match: 9. This CDR3 contains 15 residues.

This clonotype was seen repeatedly, ten times or more. The chain uses TRBV11-2 and TRBJ2-3, with 9 bases identical to TRBD2. This CDR3 is 15 amino acids long. Trimming at V came to 2 bases and at J to 2 bases, leaving 2 bases not matched to a gene. Germline loops: CDR1 SGHAT, CDR2 FQNNGV. In DNA, the CDR3 is TGTGCCAGCAGCTTACGCGGGAGGGTCACAGATACGCAGTATTTT. It codes for CASSLRGRVTDTQYF. The whole variable domain, filled in from reference TRBV11-2 and TRBJ2-3, reads EAGVAQSPRYKIIEKRQSVAFWCNPISGHATLYWYQQILGQGPKLLIQFQNNGVVDDSQLPKDRFSAERLKGVDSTLKIQPAKLEDSAVYLCASSLRGRVTDTQYFGPGTRLTVL.

This chain links TRBV20-1 with TRBJ1-2; D is uncertain. Germline V gives CDR1 DFQATT, CDR2 SNEGSKA (reference sequence). The V and J ends lost 6 bases and 0 bases respectively, with 14 bases between them. The CDR3 is made up of 14 amino acids. The CDR3 DNA reads as TGCAGTGCCCCAGAAGACGGAGCTAACTATGGCTACACCTTC. It specifies CSAPEDGANYGYTF.

This clonotype was detected a few times. This rearrangement joins TRBV10-2 to TRBJ2-7, with TRBD2 matching 7 bases. This CDR3 is 14 amino acids long. Looked up from germline, CDR1 is WSHSY and CDR2 is SAAADI. Losses at the gene ends were 3 bases for V and 3 bases for J; bases not matched to a gene: 5. CDR3 in amino acids: CASSEGLAVYEQYF. CDR3 DNA sequence: TGCGCCAGCAGTGAAGGCCTAGCGGTCTACGAGCAGTACTTC.

This clonotype was counted at least ten times. This chain joins TRBV2 and TRBJ1-5, with D unclear. Germline loops: CDR1 SNHLY, CDR2 FYNNEI. The CDR3 contains 14 residues. V was shortened by 2 bases and J by 4 bases, with 9 bases between the two germline ends. CDR3 in amino acids: CASSEREGNQPQHF. The CDR3 nucleotides read TGTGCCAGCAGTGAAAGGGAAGGGAATCAGCCCCAGCATTTT.

This clonotype has more than one count but fewer than ten. The genes are TRBV9 and TRBJ2-1; 14 positions match TRBD2. J gave up 4 bases and V 0 bases, and 3 bases lay outside the gene matches. The V gene's germline CDR1 is SGDLS and CDR2 YYNGEE. The CDR3 consists of 17 residues. The CDR3 DNA is TGTGCCAGCAGCGTAGAGGGGACTAGCGGGAGATACAATGAGCAGTTCTTC. Its protein product is CASSVEGTSGRYNEQFF.

Regarding this clonotype: Only one base separates this from a far larger clonotype, so it likely reflects a read error. The CDR3 sequence: CASSDWAGGGYEQYF. The CDR3 DNA follows: TGTGCCAGCAGTGATTGGGCGGGAGGGGGCTATGAGCAGTACTTC. The rearrangement links TRBV2 to TRBJ2-7; 9 bases are a match to TRBD2. Germline lookup yields CDR1 SNHLY and CDR2 FYNNEI. After removal of 3 bases from V and 7 bases from J, the junction contained 10 bases not matched to a gene. This CDR3 comprises 15 residues. Using reference TRBV2 and TRBJ2-7 for the parts outside the CDR3, the full variable domain is EPEVTQTPSHQVTQMGQEVILRCVPISNHLYFYWYRQILGQKVEFLVSFYNNEISEKSEIFDDQFSVERPDGSNFTLKIRSTKLEDSAMYFCASSDWAGGGYEQYFGPGTRLTVT.

The table lists this clonotype with many counts. This chain links TRBV6-1 with TRBJ2-2, with D unclear. The V end was cut by 4 bases, the J end by 3 bases, with 9 bases between. CDR3 length equals 14 residues. The germline CDR1 and CDR2 sequences are MNHNS and SASEGT. The CDR3 DNA reads as TGTGCCAGCAGTGCCCTTGGTGACACCGGGGAGCTGTTTTTT. It encodes CASSALGDTGELFF.

This clonotype was recorded at least ten times. The V gene is TRBV7-2, the J gene TRBJ2-3; 9 nucleotides match TRBD2. V trimming: 1 base; J trimming: 0 bases; junction bases outside the gene matches: 5. From germline, CDR1 is SGHTA and CDR2 FQGNSA. The CDR3 sequence is 17 residues long. In DNA, the CDR3 is TGTGCCAGCAGCTTAGTGGCGGGAGGGCAGAGCACAGATACGCAGTATTTT. Translation gives CASSLVAGGQSTDTQYF.

This clonotype was observed at least ten times. This chain joins TRBV20-1 and TRBJ2-2; D is possibly TRBD2 (5 bases). The length of the CDR3 is 14 residues. Looked up from germline, CDR1 is DFQATT and CDR2 is SNEGSKA (reference sequence). Trimming pared 2 bases from V and 8 bases from J, leaving 15 bases between. Here the CDR3 reads CSARSGSASGELFF. DNA for the CDR3: TGCAGTGCTAGATCGGGGAGCGCCTCGGGGGAGCTGTTTTTT.

This clonotype has ten or more counts. The chain uses TRBV7-2 and TRBJ1-1; the D is unclear. There are 14 residues in the CDR3. The ends were cut back, 5 bases at V and 1 base at J, with 11 bases in the middle. CDR1 and CDR2 from the germline V gene are SGHTA and FQGNSA. The CDR3 bases are TGTGCCAGCAGCCCCAGCGTGAAGAACACTGAAGCTTTCTTT. Its protein is CASSPSVKNTEAFF.

This clonotype has ten or more counts. The chain has TRBV10-3 and TRBJ1-1, with a weak D call TRBD1 (5 bases). The ends were cut back, 6 bases at V and 5 bases at J, with 16 bases in the middle. Germline loops: CDR1 ENHRY, CDR2 SYGVKD. The CDR3 totals 14 residues. CDR3 in DNA: TGTGCCATCAGAATAAGGGACCTCGGAACTGAAGCTTTCTTT. It translates to CAIRIRDLGTEAFF.

The V call is TRBV9, the J call TRBJ2-7, with 14 bases identical to TRBD2. Germline V gene lookup returns CDR1 SGDLS and CDR2 YYNGEE. Losses at the gene ends were 0 bases for V and 6 bases for J; bases not matched to a gene: 5. This CDR3 comprises 16 residues. DNA for the CDR3: TGTGCCAGCAGCGTAGAGGGGACTAGCGGGAGCGTCGAGCAGTACTTC. This translates into CASSVEGTSGSVEQYF.

This clonotype has more than one count but fewer than ten. The chain links TRBV4-2 to TRBJ2-2; D is uncertain. CDR3 size: 13 residues. Germline CDR1 LGHNA, CDR2 YNFKEQ. With 0 bases removed from V and 5 bases from J, the gap between germline ends came to 4 bases. CDR3 sequence reads: CASSQDGTGELFF. The CDR3 DNA sequence: TGTGCCAGCAGCCAAGATGGAACCGGGGAGCTGTTTTTT.

The V and J genes are TRBV5-8 and TRBJ2-2, with TRBD2 as a possible D gene (6 bases). The CDR3 consists of 16 residues. With 5 bases removed from V and 2 bases from J, the gap between germline ends came to 16 bases. In germline, CDR1 is SGHTS, CDR2 YDEGEE. CDR3 residues: CASRIGVSGNTGELFF. CDR3 in DNA: TGTGCCAGCAGAATAGGCGTTAGCGGAAACACCGGGGAGCTGTTTTTT.

This clonotype came up many times. The V and J genes are TRBV28 and TRBJ1-6; 7 bases are a match to TRBD1. The V gene end was trimmed by 5 bases and the J gene end by 7 bases; junction bases not matched to a gene: 14. The CDR3 sequence is 17 residues long. The germline CDR1 and CDR2 sequences are MDHEN and SYDVKM. Written as DNA, the CDR3 is TGTGCCAGCAGTGTCGGGACAGTCGGGTCGTTAAATTCACCCCTCCACTTT. Its protein product is CASSVGTVGSLNSPLHF.

Ten or more counts support this clonotype. V gene TRBV28 combines with J gene TRBJ2-7, with 9 bases fitting TRBD1. With 4 bases clipped from V and 5 bases from J, the junction kept 9 bases outside the gene matches. The CDR3 is made up of 15 amino acids. From germline, CDR1 is MDHEN and CDR2 SYDVKM. In nucleotides, the CDR3 is TGTGCCAGCAGTTCCGCGGGGACAGGGCGAGACGAGCAGTACTTC. The encoded protein is CASSSAGTGRDEQYF.

This clonotype was picked up many times. The gene calls are TRBV11-3 and TRBJ2-1; tentatively, D is TRBD1 (5 bases). There are 14 residues in the CDR3. V was trimmed by 5 bases and J by 4 bases, leaving 12 bases between them. Per germline, CDR1 SGHNT and CDR2 YENEEA. The CDR3 region has the DNA TGTGCCAGCAGCCTCCGGACAAATTACAATGAGCAGTTCTTC. Its translation is CASSLRTNYNEQFF.

This clonotype was seen more than once but under ten times. This chain connects TRBV19 to TRBJ2-7; 7 nucleotides agree with TRBD1. Trimming cost V 6 bases and J 0 bases; bases outside gene matches: 2. Germline V lookup: CDR1 LNHDA, CDR2 SQIVND (reference sequence). This CDR3 is built from 13 residues. The CDR3 DNA follows: TGTGCCAGTAGGAGGGACAGCTCCTACGAGCAGTACTTC. Its protein product is CASRRDSSYEQYF.

This clonotype occurred many times. The chain combines TRBV2 with TRBJ1-6, with 8 bases fitting TRBD1. This CDR3 contains 15 residues. After removal of 3 bases from V and 7 bases from J, the junction contained 5 bases not matched to a gene. Germline lookup yields CDR1 SNHLY and CDR2 FYNNEI. CDR3: CASSDTGGTNSPLHF. In DNA form, the CDR3 reads TGTGCCAGCAGTGATACAGGGGGGACGAATTCACCCCTCCACTTT.

In the case of this clonotype: A much larger clone differs from this one at a single base, so this may be a read error. The rearrangement links TRBV3-1 to TRBJ1-1; D gene ambiguous. The germline V gene encodes CDR1 LGHDT and CDR2 YNNKEL (reference sequence). This CDR3 has 11 amino acids. Here the CDR3 DNA reads TGTGACAGCAGCCAAAGTACTGAAGCTTTCTTT. This gives the protein CDSSQSTEAFF. The variable domain in full, with the rest retrieved from reference TRBV3-1 and TRBJ1-1, is DTAVSQTPKYLVTQMGNDKSIKCEQNLGHDTMYWYKQDSKKFLKIMFSYNNKELIINETVPNRFSPKSPDKAHLNLHINSLELGDSAVYFCDSSQSTEAFFGQGTRLTVV.

The genes are TRBV11-2 and TRBJ2-1, with a weak D call TRBD2 (5 bases). Per the germline V gene, CDR1 is SGHAT and CDR2 is FQNNGV. V lost 5 bases to trimming and J lost 3 bases, with 14 bases between them. The CDR3 runs 15 residues. The CDR3 spells CASSAGRWLYNEQFF. CDR3 bases: TGTGCCAGCAGCGCGGGTAGATGGCTCTACAATGAGCAGTTCTTC.

This clonotype has a count of ten or more. The chain recombines TRBV9 with TRBJ2-1, with D tentatively TRBD2 (6 bases). The CDR3 runs to 17 residues. Germline assignment: CDR1 SGDLS and CDR2 YYNGEE. Trimming shortened V by 3 bases and J by 5 bases, and 21 bases separated the two germline ends. Written as DNA, the CDR3 is TGTGCCAGCAGCGCCCGTCGGCAGGCGGGGCTCGACAATGAGCAGTTCTTC. Translation gives CASSARRQAGLDNEQFF.

This clonotype appeared many times. The chain carries TRBV12-3 or TRBV12-4 and TRBJ2-1; 10 positions agree with TRBD2. V dropped 5 bases and J dropped 6; count of bases not matched to a gene: 7. The CDR3 contains 15 residues. DNA of the CDR3: TGTGCCAGCAGTCAGAGACTAGCGGGCCCCAATGAGCAGTTCTTC. Its protein is CASSQRLAGPNEQFF.

This clonotype was counted once. This clone may be a read error of a much larger clone one base away. This sequence joins TRBV6-5 and TRBJ2-6; a weak D match, TRBD1 (6 bases). Germline CDR1 reads MNHEY; CDR2 reads SVGAGI. Trimming removed 4 bases at V and 0 bases at J, with 22 bases between. The CDR3 loop spans 20 amino acids. The CDR3 DNA sequence: TGTGCCAGCAGTTTCCTCCTAGACAGGAAGGGGCCCTCTGGGGCCAACGTCCTGACTTTC. This codes for CASSFLLDRKGPSGANVLTF.

This clonotype came up a few times. The chain employs TRBV11-3 and TRBJ2-7; 12 bases map to TRBD1. The V gene's germline CDR1 is SGHNT and CDR2 YENEEA. This CDR3 has 16 amino acids. V dropped 5 bases and J dropped 7; count of bases not matched to a gene: 12. In DNA, the CDR3 is TGTGCCAGCAGCCCCGTCAGGGGACAGGGGGCGCTTGAGCAGTACTTC. The encoded protein is CASSPVRGQGALEQYF.

Only one count was recorded for this clonotype. V usage is TRBV11-1 and J usage is TRBJ2-7; 7 bases map to TRBD1. CDR3 length equals 13 residues. The germline V gene encodes CDR1 SGHAT and CDR2 FQDESV (reference sequence). Germline trimming cut 5 bases from V and 6 bases from J; bases unmatched to any gene: 7. Written as DNA, the CDR3 is TGTGCCAGCAGCCAAGACAGGGACGGCGAGCAGTACTTC. It yields the protein CASSQDRDGEQYF.